This TCR beta chain was found in a study of regulatory T cells in long-lasting Graves disease (dated by TCRdb to the early 2020s). Regarding the study in general: Persistent Graves' disease was defined as persistently positive TSH receptor autoantibodies together with antithyroid drug treatment for over 5 years. Peripheral blood TCR sequencing and RNA sequencing compared persistent Graves' disease patients with newly diagnosed Graves' disease patients. The study took place in China and was registered as a clinical trial. A total of approximately 35 samples underwent TCR sequencing: about 13 from persistent and roughly 20 from newly diagnosed Graves' disease patients. Antithyroid drugs had been taken for approximately 10 years on average by persistent Graves' disease patients in the clinical cohort.

The sample's time point label, in plain terms: persistent/refractory GD, antithyroid drugs over 5 years with positive TRAb. For both TCR sequencing and RNA sequencing, RNA was extracted from PBMCs in TRIzol. The diagnosis of Graves' disease followed American Thyroid Association guidelines. The patients came from an endocrinology department in Xi'an, China. Each patient gave roughly 10 milliliters of peripheral blood, collected in an EDTA anticoagulant tube. PBMCs were isolated by Ficoll Paque Plus density gradient separation without further T cell sorting. An Agilent 2100 Bioanalyzer and agarose gel were used to check RNA quality, while a NanoDrop 2000 measured RNA concentration. Points the paper makes about the study in general: The small sample size was acknowledged by the authors as a limitation that may reduce accuracy. Persistent patients shared more public clonotypes among themselves (2,741) than newly diagnosed patients did (approximately 900). Only peripheral blood was studied, because thyroid tissue, the primary lesion, was inaccessible. Persistent Graves' disease patients showed lower TCR Shannon entropy and fewer highly expanded clones than newly diagnosed patients, suggesting clonal expansion. Persistent disease showed preferential use of TRBV28, TRBJ1-2 and TRBJ2-5, whereas newly diagnosed disease favored TRBV20-1 and TRBJ2-1. Only the TCR beta chain was sequenced and analyzed.

Library preparation was by multiplex PCR. The listed sequencing device is Illumina HiSeq 4000. iRepertoire HTBI primers and Arm-PCR amplification of CDR3 regions were used to construct TCR beta libraries. Before sequencing, the PCR products underwent gel purification. Processing in the source paper ran as follows. Gene usage analysis of CDR3 amino acid clonotypes relied on the 55 to 80 TRBV and fewer than 15 TRBJ segments identified across samples. Filtered high-quality paired reads were merged into contigs using COPE and FqMerger. BLAST was used to align contigs to the IMGT TRBV, TRBD and TRBJ reference genes, and CDR3 was defined following IMGT. Any clonotype with a frequency above 0.1% was counted as a highly expanded clone. Repertoire diversity was measured by Shannon entropy, and V-J evenness by the Gini coefficient. Clonotypes shared by more than one individual were considered public. TCRdb's own reprocessing of the public reads used fastp at Q25 and MiXCR and kept productive beta chains. Rows matching on CDR3 protein sequence are summarized as one entry with the most common DNA and genes. TCRdb, not the original authors, processed these V and J calls. In this sample the table shows approximately 290,000 distinct CDR3 sequences, approximately 20% of which occur a single time. The ten largest clones take up about 56% of the sample.

Counted from cysteine to phenylalanine, this CDR3 has 16 amino acids. Solely the CDR3 DNA is kept, with 48 bases framed from the first base. At the junction V is shortened by 2 bases and J by 0 bases, with 10 bases in between. The germline V gene supplies CDR1 SGHAT and CDR2 FQNNGV. With respect to this clonotype: Its binding antigen is unknown. Qualities for individual bases were not recorded, and no much larger clone is one base off.

Source: peripheral blood mononuclear cells (PBMCs), taken when the disease was refractory, from a patient treated with antithyroid drugs. This clonotype was obtained from a female donor with Graves disease. The rearranged chain carries TRBV11-2 and TRBJ2-2; a weak D assignment points to TRBD2 (7 bases agree). The nucleotide sequence is given as TGTGCCAGCAGCTTAAGGGGGGGCGCGAACACCGGGGAGCTGTTTTTT. Translated, this is CASSLRGGANTGELFF.